One sample yielded the 24 T cell receptor beta chains listed below, sequenced in a study of blood T cells in healthy people across ages (dated by TCRdb to about 2015). The receptor library was made with 5' RACE. The sequencer listed for this sample is Illumina HiSeq 2500. The second PCR ran for roughly 7 to 11 cycles and used a J-beta primer mix along with a sample-barcoded 5' primer. TCRdb reanalyzed the raw reads on its own, using fastp at Q25 for trimming and MiXCR for clone calling, and kept in-frame beta chains. One record per CDR3 amino acid sequence lists the most common genes and DNA. The sample records more than 1.4 million distinct CDR3 sequences, 42% of which are singletons. The top ten clones comprise 7% to 9.5% of the sample. Sequencing input: blood. The receptor set was obtained from a woman younger than 30 in good health.

As regards this clonotype: The junction departs from germline at one end; a sequencing error may be responsible. The rearrangement uses TRBV5-1 and TRBJ2-3; 8 bases map to TRBD2. Germline values: CDR1 SGHRS, CDR2 YFSETQ. This CDR3 comprises 17 residues. In nucleotides, the CDR3 is TGCGTCAGCAGCTTGGGGGTCGGGGGGGCCAGCACAGATACGCAGTATTTT. Translating gives CVSSLGVGGASTDTQYF.

This clonotype was found a few times. This chain joins TRBV5-1 and TRBJ1-4, with 9 bases matching TRBD1. J gave up 7 bases and V 4 bases, and 20 bases lay outside the gene matches. The CDR3 sequence is 19 residues long. Germline V CDR1 and CDR2: SGHRS, YFSETQ. CDR3 coding DNA: TGCGCCAGCAGCCTGCATTCACCGGGACAGGGAAGTTACGGTGAAAAACTGTTTTTT. Its protein product is CASSLHSPGQGSYGEKLFF.

A few counts support this clonotype. The rearrangement uses TRBV2 and TRBJ2-3; D gene ambiguous. This CDR3 has 15 amino acids. The V gene lost 4 bases and the J gene lost 1 base, with 12 bases spanning the gap. Germline CDR1 reads SNHLY; CDR2 reads FYNNEI. The chain's CDR3 is CASSVEVPGTDTQYF. DNA for the CDR3: TGTGCCAGCAGTGTTGAGGTACCCGGCACAGATACGCAGTATTTT.

The chain uses TRBV29-1 and TRBJ2-1; 13 positions agree with TRBD2. The germline gives CDR1 SQVTM, CDR2 ANQGSEA. Trimming at V came to 4 bases and at J to 7 bases, leaving 4 bases not matched to a gene. CDR3 length: 14 residues. The CDR3 DNA sequence: TGCAGCGTTGCCGGACTAGCGGGGGCTAATGAGCAGTTCTTC. Translating gives CSVAGLAGANEQFF.

The table lists this clonotype with a few counts. The rearrangement links TRBV10-3 to TRBJ2-1; the match to TRBD2 covers 13 bases. With V trimmed by 4 bases and J by 8 bases, 5 bases remained unmatched. This CDR3 has 15 amino acids. CDR1 is ENHRY, CDR2 SYGVKD, per germline. Written as DNA, the CDR3 is TGTGCCATCAGTGGGGGACTAGCGGGACCTTATGAGCAGTTCTTC. Protein: CAISGGLAGPYEQFF.

The V call is TRBV7-2, the J call TRBJ2-6; the match to TRBD2 covers 8 bases. V lost 3 bases and J lost 0; bases outside the gene matches: 4. CDR3 length: 17 residues. CDR1 and CDR2 (germline): SGHTA, FQGNSA. The CDR3 nucleotides are TGTGCCAGCAGCTTTAGCGGGACCCTCTCTGGGGCCAACGTCCTGACTTTC. Protein: CASSFSGTLSGANVLTF. The full variable domain, its missing parts supplied by reference TRBV7-2 and TRBJ2-6, is GAGVSQSPSNKVTEKGKDVELRCDPISGHTALYWYRQSLGQGLEFLIYFQGNSAPDKSGLPSDRFSAERTGGSVSTLTIQRTQQEDSAVYLCASSFSGTLSGANVLTFGAGSRLTVL.

This clonotype was observed a few times. This chain's CDR3 is CASSGLWGDYGYTF. For the CDR3, the DNA is TGTGCCAGCAGCGGACTGTGGGGTGACTATGGCTACACCTTC. The V call is TRBV5-6, the J call TRBJ1-2, with D unclear. With 4 bases removed from V and 3 bases from J, the gap between germline ends came to 13 bases. From germline, CDR1 is SGHDT and CDR2 YYEEEE. This CDR3 has 14 amino acids.

In this sample, this clonotype turned up a few times. This rearrangement joins TRBV27 to TRBJ1-5, with D hard to call. CDR1 MNHEY and CDR2 SMNVEV come from the germline V gene (reference sequence). The CDR3 loop spans 14 amino acids. Trimming took 6 bases from V and 0 from J, leaving 9 bases between them. CDR3: CASSTWDSNQPQHF. The CDR3 DNA reads TGTGCCAGCAGCACCTGGGATAGCAATCAGCCCCAGCATTTT.

As regards this clonotype: An end of the junction differs from the germline gene, which may be a read error. The chain has TRBV27 and TRBJ2-5; TRBD2 matches 10 bases. The end of the DNA is better explained by TRBJ2-7, so the J call may be wrong. Germline CDR1 MNHEY, CDR2 SMNVEV (reference sequence). The length of the CDR3 is 15 residues. CDR3 amino acids: CTSRLIGTSVNEQYF. The CDR3 DNA reads as TGTACCAGCAGGCTCATCGGGACTAGCGTTAACGAGCAGTACTTC.

This clonotype was counted between two and nine times. CDR3 coding DNA: TGTGCCAGCAACCTCCCGGGTCCTAGCTCCTACAATGAGCAGTTCTTC. It codes for CASNLPGPSSYNEQFF. The V gene is TRBV28, the J gene TRBJ2-1; D remains unclear. Trimming cost V 7 bases and J 0 bases, with 16 bases left between them. The CDR3 is 16 residues long. CDR1 is MDHEN, CDR2 SYDVKM, per germline.

The CDR3 here is CASSEFGVSTQYF. DNA of the CDR3: TGTGCCAGCAGTGAATTTGGAGTGAGTACGCAGTATTTT. The genes are TRBV25-1 and TRBJ2-3; D unresolved. The CDR3 extends over 13 amino acids. Germline V lookup: CDR1 MGHDK, CDR2 SYGVNS. V was shortened by 1 base and J by 8 bases, with 10 bases between the two germline ends.

This clonotype has ten or more counts. The chain carries TRBV5-1 and TRBJ2-5; 9 bases line up with TRBD1. The ends lost 3 bases at V and 11 bases at J; junction bases unmatched: 17. Per the germline V gene, CDR1 is SGHRS and CDR2 is YFSETQ. The CDR3 runs 16 residues. The CDR3 sequence is CASSSKPGQGATSQYF. The CDR3, as DNA: TGCGCCAGCAGCTCGAAACCGGGACAGGGCGCGACTAGTCAGTACTTC.

This chain connects TRBV28 to TRBJ1-1; TRBD1 might be the D (5 bases). Trimming stripped 8 bases from V and 4 bases from J, with 17 bases between. The CDR3 totals 14 residues. In germline, CDR1 is MDHEN, CDR2 SYDVKM. The CDR3 region is CASPGRGGSTEAFF. CDR3 DNA sequence: TGTGCCAGCCCGGGGAGGGGCGGGAGCACTGAAGCTTTCTTT.

The chain has TRBV6-5 and TRBJ1-5; a possible D gene is TRBD1 (5 bases). The CDR3 is 14 residues long. Germline CDR1 is MNHEY and CDR2 is SVGAGI. V gave up 0 bases and J gave up 7 bases, with 10 bases separating them. DNA for the CDR3: TGTGCCAGCAGTTACTCGAGGGGTGGGCAGCCCCAGCATTTT. Encoded protein: CASSYSRGGQPQHF.

This clonotype was detected once. CDR3 sequence: CASSPYIPGQGNNGQYF. CDR3 in DNA: TGTGCCAGCAGCCCTTATATCCCGGGACAGGGGAACAATGGGCAGTACTTC. This chain links TRBV2 with TRBJ2-5, with 10 bases that match TRBD1. The CDR3 length is 17 residues. Germline CDR1 SNHLY, CDR2 FYNNEI. J lost 11 bases, V lost 6 bases, and 21 bases had no gene match.

The chain combines TRBV12-3 or TRBV12-4 with TRBJ2-1, with D perhaps TRBD2 (5 bases). This CDR3 is built from 12 residues. Trimming removed 6 bases at V and 6 bases at J, with 9 bases between. The CDR3 DNA reads TGTGCCAGCAGGTCTAGCCTCAATGAGCAGTTCTTC. It is translated as CASRSSLNEQFF.

This chain links TRBV24-1 with TRBJ1-1; tentatively, D is TRBD1 (6 bases). CDR1 and CDR2 (germline): KGHDR, SFDVKD. The V gene lost 8 bases and the J gene lost 1 base, with 7 bases spanning the gap. The CDR3 has 12 residues. CDR3 sequence reads: CATTGANTEAFF. Here the CDR3 DNA reads TGTGCCACCACGGGGGCGAACACTGAAGCTTTCTTT.

The genes are TRBV12-3 or TRBV12-4 and TRBJ1-5; possibly TRBD1 for D (5 bases). CDR3 length equals 16 residues. V gave up 6 bases and J gave up 1 base, with 16 bases separating them. In DNA form, the CDR3 reads TGTGCCAGCAGCCGAAACCCCCGGGGGAGCAATCAGCCCCAGCATTTT. This gives the protein CASSRNPRGSNQPQHF.

This clonotype was observed a few times. The rearrangement joins TRBV27 to TRBJ1-5; D not certain. The CDR3 spans 16 residues. In germline, CDR1 is MNHEY, CDR2 SMNVEV (reference sequence). Trimming pared 0 bases from V and 0 bases from J, leaving 9 bases between. The CDR3 loop reads CASSLSLGDSNQPQHF. For the CDR3, the DNA is TGTGCCAGCAGTTTATCGTTGGGAGATAGCAATCAGCCCCAGCATTTT.

V and J are TRBV6-5 and TRBJ2-5; weak D call: TRBD2 (5 bases). The CDR3 is 18 amino acids. CDR1 MNHEY and CDR2 SVGAGI come from the germline V gene. V was shortened by 4 bases and J by 1 base, with 22 bases between the two germline ends. The chain's CDR3 is CASSFGLVSFHGQETQYF. The CDR3 nucleotides are TGTGCCAGCAGTTTTGGACTTGTCTCCTTCCATGGCCAAGAGACCCAGTACTTC.

A few counts support this clonotype. This sequence joins TRBV6-5 and TRBJ1-1; TRBD1 matches 9 bases. There are 12 residues in the CDR3. Germline CDR1 is MNHEY and CDR2 is SVGAGI. The V segment lost 5 bases and the J segment 12 bases; nucleotides outside the gene matches: 7. Here the CDR3 reads CASSPLTGGTFF. CDR3 nucleotides: TGTGCCAGCAGTCCCCTGACAGGGGGTACTTTCTTT.

This clonotype was seen a handful of times. The rearrangement links TRBV5-1 to TRBJ2-3; D gene uncertain. Trimming left V 2 bases short and J 0 bases short, with 10 bases between. This CDR3 region has 15 residues. CDR1 is SGHRS, CDR2 YFSETQ, per germline. CDR3 protein: CASSFTRPSTDTQYF. CDR3 bases: TGCGCCAGCAGCTTTACGAGGCCTAGCACAGATACGCAGTATTTT.

The CDR3 spells CSARGDGSRSDTQYF. The DNA of the CDR3 is TGCAGTGCTAGAGGGGACGGGAGTCGTTCAGATACGCAGTATTTT. This sequence joins TRBV20-1 and TRBJ2-3; a possible D gene is TRBD2 (6 bases). The CDR3 length is 15 residues. Trimming shortened V by 1 base and J by 4 bases, and 15 bases separated the two germline ends. Germline CDR1 is DFQATT and CDR2 is SNEGSKA (reference sequence).

This clonotype appeared a few times. The chain has TRBV11-2 and TRBJ1-2; D remains ambiguous. V lost 5 bases to trimming and J lost 7 bases, with 14 bases between them. Germline V lookup: CDR1 SGHAT, CDR2 FQNNGV. This CDR3 is built from 13 residues. The CDR3: CASSAPAAGGYTF. The CDR3, as DNA: TGTGCCAGCAGCGCCCCGGCGGCCGGTGGCTACACCTTC.